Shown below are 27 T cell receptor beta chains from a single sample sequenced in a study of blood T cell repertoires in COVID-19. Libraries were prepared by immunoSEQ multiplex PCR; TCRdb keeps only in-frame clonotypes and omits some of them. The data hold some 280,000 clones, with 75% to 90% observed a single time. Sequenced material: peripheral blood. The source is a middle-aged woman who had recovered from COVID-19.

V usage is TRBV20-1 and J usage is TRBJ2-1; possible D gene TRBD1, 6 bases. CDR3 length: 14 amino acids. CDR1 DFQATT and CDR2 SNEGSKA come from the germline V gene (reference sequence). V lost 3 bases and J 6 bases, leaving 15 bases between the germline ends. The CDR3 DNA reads TGCAGTGCTAGTAAGGCAGGGGTTCTCAATGAGCAGTTCTTC. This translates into CSASKAGVLNEQFF.

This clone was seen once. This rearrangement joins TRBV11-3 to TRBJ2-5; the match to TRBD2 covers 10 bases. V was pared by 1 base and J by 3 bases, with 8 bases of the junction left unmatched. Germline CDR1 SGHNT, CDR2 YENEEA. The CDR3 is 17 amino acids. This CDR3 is CASSLGGSSGSEETQYF. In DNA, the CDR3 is TGTGCCAGCAGCTTAGGGGGATCTAGCGGGAGCGAAGAGACCCAGTACTTC.

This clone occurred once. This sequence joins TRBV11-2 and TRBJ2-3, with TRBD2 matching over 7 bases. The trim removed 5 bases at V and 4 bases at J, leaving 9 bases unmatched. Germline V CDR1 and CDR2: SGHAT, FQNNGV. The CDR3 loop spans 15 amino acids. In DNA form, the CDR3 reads TGTGCCAGCAGCCTGGGAGCGGGATACCCAGATACGCAGTATTTT. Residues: CASSLGAGYPDTQYF.

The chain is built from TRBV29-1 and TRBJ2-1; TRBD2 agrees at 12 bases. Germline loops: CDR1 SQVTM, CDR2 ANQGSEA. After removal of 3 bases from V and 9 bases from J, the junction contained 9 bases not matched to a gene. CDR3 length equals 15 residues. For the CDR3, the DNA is TGCAGCGTTGAGTTGGCTAGCGGGAGGGGGGTTGAGCAGTTCTTC. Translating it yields CSVELASGRGVEQFF.

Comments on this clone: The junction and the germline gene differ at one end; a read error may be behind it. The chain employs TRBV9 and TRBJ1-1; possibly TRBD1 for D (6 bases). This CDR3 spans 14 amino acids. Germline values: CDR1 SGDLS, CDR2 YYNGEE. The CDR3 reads CASSVGGASTEAFF. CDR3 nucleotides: TGCGCCAGCAGCGTGGGGGGGGCGTCCACTGAAGCTTTCTTT.

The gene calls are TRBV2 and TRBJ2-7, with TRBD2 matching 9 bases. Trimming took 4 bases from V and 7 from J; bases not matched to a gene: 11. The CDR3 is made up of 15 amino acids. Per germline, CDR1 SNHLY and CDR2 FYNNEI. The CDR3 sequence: CASSAESGRIREQYF. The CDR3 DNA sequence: TGTGCCAGCAGTGCTGAAAGCGGGAGGATAAGGGAGCAGTACTTC.

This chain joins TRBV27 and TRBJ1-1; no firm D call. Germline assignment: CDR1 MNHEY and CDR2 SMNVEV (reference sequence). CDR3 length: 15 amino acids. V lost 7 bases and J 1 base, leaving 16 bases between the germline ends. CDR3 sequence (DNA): TGTGCCAGCAAACAGAACGACGGAAAGAACACTGAAGCTTTCTTT. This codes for CASKQNDGKNTEAFF.

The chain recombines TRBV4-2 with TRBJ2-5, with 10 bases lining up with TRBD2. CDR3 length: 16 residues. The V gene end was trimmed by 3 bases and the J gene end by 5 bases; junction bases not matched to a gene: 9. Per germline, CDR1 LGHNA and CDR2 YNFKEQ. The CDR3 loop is CASSQLAGVGGETQYF. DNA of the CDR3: TGTGCCAGCAGCCAGCTAGCGGGAGTAGGAGGGGAGACCCAGTACTTC.

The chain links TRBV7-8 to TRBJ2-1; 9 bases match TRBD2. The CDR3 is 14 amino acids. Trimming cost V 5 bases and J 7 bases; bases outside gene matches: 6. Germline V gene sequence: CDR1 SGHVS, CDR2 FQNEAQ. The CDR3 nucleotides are TGTGCCAGCAGCCTTAGCGGGAGTGCGAATGAGCAGTTCTTC. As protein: CASSLSGSANEQFF.

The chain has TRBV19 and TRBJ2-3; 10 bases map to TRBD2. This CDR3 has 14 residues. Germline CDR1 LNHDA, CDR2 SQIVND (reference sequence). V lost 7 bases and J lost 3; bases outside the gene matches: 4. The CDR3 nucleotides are TGTGCCAGTAAAGTAGCGGGAGGTACAGATACGCAGTATTTT. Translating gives CASKVAGGTDTQYF. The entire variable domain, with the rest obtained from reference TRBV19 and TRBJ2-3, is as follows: DGGITQSPKYLFRKEGQNVTLSCEQNLNHDAMYWYRQDPGQGLRLIYYSQIVNDFQKGDIAEGYSVSREKKESFPLTVTSAQKNPTAFYLCASKVAGGTDTQYFGPGTRLTVL.

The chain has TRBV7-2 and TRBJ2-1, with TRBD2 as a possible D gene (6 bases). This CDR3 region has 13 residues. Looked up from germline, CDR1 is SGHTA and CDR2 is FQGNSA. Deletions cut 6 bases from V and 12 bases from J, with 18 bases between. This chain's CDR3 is CASRPGVLETQFF. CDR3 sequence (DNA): TGTGCCAGCAGACCGGGGGTACTGGAGACGCAGTTCTTC.

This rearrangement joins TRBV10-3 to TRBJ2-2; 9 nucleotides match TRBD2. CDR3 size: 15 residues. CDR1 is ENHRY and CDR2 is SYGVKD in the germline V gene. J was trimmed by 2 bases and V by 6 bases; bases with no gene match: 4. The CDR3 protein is CAIRAGGLNTGELFF. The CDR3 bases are TGTGCCATCAGAGCGGGAGGCCTAAACACCGGGGAGCTGTTTTTT.

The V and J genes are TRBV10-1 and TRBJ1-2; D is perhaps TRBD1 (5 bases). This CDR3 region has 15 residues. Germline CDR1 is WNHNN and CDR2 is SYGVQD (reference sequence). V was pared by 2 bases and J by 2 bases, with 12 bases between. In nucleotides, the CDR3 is TGCGCCAGCAGTGAGCCAGTGGGGCCCAACTATGGCTACACCTTC. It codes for CASSEPVGPNYGYTF.

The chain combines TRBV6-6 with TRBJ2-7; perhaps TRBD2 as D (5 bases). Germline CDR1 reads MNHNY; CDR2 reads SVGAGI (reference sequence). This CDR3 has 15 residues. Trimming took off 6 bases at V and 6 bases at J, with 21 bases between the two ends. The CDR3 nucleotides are TGTGCCAGCAGAGAAGGGAGAAACCCCTCAGGCGAGCAGTACTTC. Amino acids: CASREGRNPSGEQYF.

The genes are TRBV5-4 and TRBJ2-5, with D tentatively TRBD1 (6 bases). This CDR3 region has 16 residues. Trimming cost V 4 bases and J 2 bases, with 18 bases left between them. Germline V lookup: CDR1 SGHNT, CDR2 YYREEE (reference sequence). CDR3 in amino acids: CASSPEWDNEQETQYF. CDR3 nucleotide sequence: TGTGCCAGCAGCCCGGAATGGGACAATGAGCAAGAGACCCAGTACTTC.

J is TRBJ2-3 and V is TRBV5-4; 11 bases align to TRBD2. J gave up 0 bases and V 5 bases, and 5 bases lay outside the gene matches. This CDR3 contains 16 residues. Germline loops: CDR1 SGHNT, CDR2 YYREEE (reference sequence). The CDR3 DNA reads TGTGCCAGCAGAACGGGACTAGCGGAGAGCACAGATACGCAGTATTTT. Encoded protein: CASRTGLAESTDTQYF.

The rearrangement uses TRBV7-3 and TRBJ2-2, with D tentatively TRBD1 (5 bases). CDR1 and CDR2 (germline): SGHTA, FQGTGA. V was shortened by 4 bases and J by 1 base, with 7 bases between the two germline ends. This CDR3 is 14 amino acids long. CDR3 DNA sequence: TGTGCCAGCAGCTCCCAGGGGAACACCGGGGAGCTGTTTTTT. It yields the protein CASSSQGNTGELFF. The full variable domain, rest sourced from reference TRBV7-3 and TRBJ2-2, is GAGVSQTPSNKVTEKGKYVELRCDPISGHTALYWYRQSLGQGPEFLIYFQGTGAADDSGLPNDRFFAVRPEGSVSTLKIQRTERGDSAVYLCASSSQGNTGELFFGEGSRLTVL.

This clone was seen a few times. CDR3 DNA: TGCGCCAGACCGGCTAGCGGGAGGGACGAGCAGTACTTC. This gives the protein CARPASGRDEQYF. The chain links TRBV5-1 to TRBJ2-7; 12 nucleotides match TRBD2. This CDR3 spans 13 amino acids. The V gene's germline CDR1 is SGHRS and CDR2 YFSETQ. V lost 8 bases and J lost 5; bases outside the gene matches: 5. The full variable domain, in which reference TRBV5-1 and TRBJ2-7 provide the parts outside the CDR3, is KAGVTQTPRYLIKTRGQQVTLSCSPISGHRSVSWYQQTPGQGLQFLFEYFSETQRNKGNFPGRFSGRQFSNSRSEMNVSTLELGDSALYLCARPASGRDEQYFGPGTRLTVT.

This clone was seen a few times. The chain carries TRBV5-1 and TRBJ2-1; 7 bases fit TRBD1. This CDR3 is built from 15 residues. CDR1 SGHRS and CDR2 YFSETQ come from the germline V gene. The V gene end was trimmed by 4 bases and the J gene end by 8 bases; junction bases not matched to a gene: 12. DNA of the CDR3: TGCGCCAGCAGCCCCACCGGGACAGCCCCGGATGAGCAGTTCTTC. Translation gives CASSPTGTAPDEQFF.

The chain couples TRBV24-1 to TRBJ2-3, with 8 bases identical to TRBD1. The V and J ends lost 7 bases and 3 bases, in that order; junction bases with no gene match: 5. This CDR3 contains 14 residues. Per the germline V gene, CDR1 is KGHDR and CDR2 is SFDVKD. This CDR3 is CATRQGAETDTQYF. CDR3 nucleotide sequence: TGTGCCACCAGGCAGGGGGCCGAGACAGATACGCAGTATTTT.

CDR3 loop: CASSIINRPSYEQYF. As DNA, the CDR3 is TGTGCCAGTAGTATTATCAACAGGCCCTCCTACGAGCAGTACTTC. This chain uses TRBV19 with TRBJ2-7, with a weak D call TRBD1 (5 bases). Germline lookup yields CDR1 LNHDA and CDR2 SQIVND (reference sequence). The CDR3 is made up of 15 amino acids. Trimming removed 3 bases from V and 0 bases from J, with 12 bases in between. The whole variable domain, remainder taken from reference TRBV19 and TRBJ2-7, is DGGITQSPKYLFRKEGQNVTLSCEQNLNHDAMYWYRQDPGQGLRLIYYSQIVNDFQKGDIAEGYSVSREKKESFPLTVTSAQKNPTAFYLCASSIINRPSYEQYFGPGTRLTVT.

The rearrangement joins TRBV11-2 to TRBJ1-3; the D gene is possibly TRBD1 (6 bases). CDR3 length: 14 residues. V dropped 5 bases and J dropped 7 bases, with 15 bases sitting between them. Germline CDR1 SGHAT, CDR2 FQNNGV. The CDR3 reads CASSPQGFGNTIYF. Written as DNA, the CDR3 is TGTGCCAGCAGCCCGCAGGGGTTTGGTAACACCATATATTTT.

CDR3 in DNA: TGCGCCAGCACCGTGGGAGGGGTTGATGAGCAGTTCTTC. Protein sequence: CASTVGGVDEQFF. The chain has TRBV10-1 and TRBJ2-1; 7 positions agree with TRBD2. CDR3 length equals 13 residues. With V trimmed by 7 bases and J by 8 bases, 8 bases remained unmatched. In germline, CDR1 is WNHNN, CDR2 SYGVQD (reference sequence).

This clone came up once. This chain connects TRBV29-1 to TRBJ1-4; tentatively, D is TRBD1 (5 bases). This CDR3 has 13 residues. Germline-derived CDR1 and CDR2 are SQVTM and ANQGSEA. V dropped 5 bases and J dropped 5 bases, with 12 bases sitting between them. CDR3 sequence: CSVTTAMNEKLFF. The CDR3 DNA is TGCAGCGTTACGACAGCGATGAATGAAAAACTGTTTTTT.

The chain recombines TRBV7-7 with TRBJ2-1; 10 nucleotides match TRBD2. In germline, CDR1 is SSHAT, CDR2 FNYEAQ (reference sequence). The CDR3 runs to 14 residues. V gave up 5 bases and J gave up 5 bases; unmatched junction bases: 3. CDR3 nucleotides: TGTGCCAGCAGCCGGACTAGCGGAGACAATGAGCAGTTCTTC. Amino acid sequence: CASSRTSGDNEQFF.

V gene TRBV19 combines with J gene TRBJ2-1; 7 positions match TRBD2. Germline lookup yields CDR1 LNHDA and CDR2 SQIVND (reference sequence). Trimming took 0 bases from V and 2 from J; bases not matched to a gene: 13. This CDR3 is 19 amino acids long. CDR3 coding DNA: TGTGCCAGTAGTATAGACCTGGCTGATAGGAGCGGGACCTACAATGAGCAGTTCTTC. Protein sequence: CASSIDLADRSGTYNEQFF.

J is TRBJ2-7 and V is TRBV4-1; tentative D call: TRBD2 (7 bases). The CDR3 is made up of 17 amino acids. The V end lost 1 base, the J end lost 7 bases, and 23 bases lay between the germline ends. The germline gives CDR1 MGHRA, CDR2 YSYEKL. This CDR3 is CASSQVGLLAGAREQYF. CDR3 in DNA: TGCGCCAGCAGCCAAGTCGGGCTCCTGGCGGGGGCGCGGGAGCAGTACTTC.